Below, one T cell receptor beta chain is given with its context. Its matching antigen is unknown. The germline gives CDR1 SGHDT, CDR2 YYEEEE. The CDR3 extends over 19 amino acids. J lost 0 bases, V lost 4 bases, and 10 bases had no gene match. This sample is part of a study of cytomegalovirus exposure and HLA in healthy donors. Study results and caveats: Indistinguishability led to the exclusion of some V segments, TRBV6-2 and TRBV6-3 included. In an earlier analysis, in 620 or so donors, most V segments appeared productive either ~90% or ~30% of the time.

PCR used 60 Vbeta primers and 13 Jbeta primers. The repertoire was sequenced with immunoSEQ multiplex PCR; TCRdb's copy has only in-frame clones and lacks some. The sample yields roughly 120,000 clones, 15% seen once. Input material: PBMCs. The sequence was collected from a young woman in good health and CMV-seronegative. This chain connects TRBV5-6 to TRBJ2-1; 13 nucleotides line up with TRBD2. CDR3 region: CASSRRLAGGPYSYNEQFF. In DNA form, the CDR3 reads TGTGCCAGCAGCCGACGACTAGCGGGAGGTCCCTACTCCTACAATGAGCAGTTCTTC.